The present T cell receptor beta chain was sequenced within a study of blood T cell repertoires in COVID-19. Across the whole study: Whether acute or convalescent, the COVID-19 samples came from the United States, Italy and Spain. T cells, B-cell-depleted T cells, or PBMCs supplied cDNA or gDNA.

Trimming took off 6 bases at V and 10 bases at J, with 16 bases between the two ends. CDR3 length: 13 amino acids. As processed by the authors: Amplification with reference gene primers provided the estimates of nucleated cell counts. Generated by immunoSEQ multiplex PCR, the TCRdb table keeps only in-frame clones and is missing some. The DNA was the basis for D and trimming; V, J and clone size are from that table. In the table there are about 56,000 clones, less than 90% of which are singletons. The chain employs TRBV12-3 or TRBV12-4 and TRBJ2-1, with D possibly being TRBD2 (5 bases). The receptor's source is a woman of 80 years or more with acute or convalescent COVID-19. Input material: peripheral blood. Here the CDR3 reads CASSPTSYLEQFF. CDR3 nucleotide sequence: TGTGCCAGCAGCCCCACTAGTTATCTGGAGCAGTTCTTC.